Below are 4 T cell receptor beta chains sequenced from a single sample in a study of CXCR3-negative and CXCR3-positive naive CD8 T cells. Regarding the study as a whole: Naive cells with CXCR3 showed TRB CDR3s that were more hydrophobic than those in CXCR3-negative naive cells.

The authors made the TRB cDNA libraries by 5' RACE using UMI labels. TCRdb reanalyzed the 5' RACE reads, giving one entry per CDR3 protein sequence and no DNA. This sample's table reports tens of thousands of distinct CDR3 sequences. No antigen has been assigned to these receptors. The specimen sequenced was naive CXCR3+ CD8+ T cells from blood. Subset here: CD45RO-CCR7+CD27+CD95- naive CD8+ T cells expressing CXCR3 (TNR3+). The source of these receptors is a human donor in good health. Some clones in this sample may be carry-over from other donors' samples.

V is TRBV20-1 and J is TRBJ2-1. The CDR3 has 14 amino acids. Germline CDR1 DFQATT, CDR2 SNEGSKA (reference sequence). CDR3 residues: CSASVDRSGHEQFF.

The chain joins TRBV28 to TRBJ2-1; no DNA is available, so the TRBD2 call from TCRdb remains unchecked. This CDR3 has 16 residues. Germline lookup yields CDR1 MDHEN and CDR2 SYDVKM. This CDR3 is CASSIPGLAGAYEQFF.

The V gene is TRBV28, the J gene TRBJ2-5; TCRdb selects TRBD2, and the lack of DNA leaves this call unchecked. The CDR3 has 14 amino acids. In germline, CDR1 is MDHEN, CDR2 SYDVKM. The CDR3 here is CASSLAGEEETQYF.

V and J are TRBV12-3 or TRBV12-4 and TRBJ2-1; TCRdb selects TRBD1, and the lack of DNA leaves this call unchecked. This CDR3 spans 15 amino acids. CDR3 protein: CATNYGGSGSNEQFF.